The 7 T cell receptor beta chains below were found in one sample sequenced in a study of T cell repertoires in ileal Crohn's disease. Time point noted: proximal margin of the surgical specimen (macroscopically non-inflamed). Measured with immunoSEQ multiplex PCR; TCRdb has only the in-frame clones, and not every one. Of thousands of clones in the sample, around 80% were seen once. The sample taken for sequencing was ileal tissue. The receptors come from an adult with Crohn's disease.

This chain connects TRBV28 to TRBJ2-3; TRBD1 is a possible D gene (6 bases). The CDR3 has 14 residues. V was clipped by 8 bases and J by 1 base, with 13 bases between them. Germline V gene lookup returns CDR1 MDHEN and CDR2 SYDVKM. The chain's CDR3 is CASLQGLGTDTQYF. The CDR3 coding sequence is TGTGCCAGCCTTCAGGGGTTAGGCACAGATACGCAGTATTTT.

The CDR3 region has the DNA TGTGCCACCAGCAGTTCGTTGAGGGGGCGGGGGCCTGGGGCCAACGTCCTGACTTTC. This encodes CATSSSLRGRGPGANVLTF. The chain recombines TRBV15 with TRBJ2-6, with D perhaps assigned TRBD1 or TRBD2 (7 bases each). This CDR3 region has 19 residues. V dropped 3 bases and J dropped 2 bases, with 20 bases sitting between them. CDR1 and CDR2 (germline): LNHNV, YYDKDF (reference sequence).

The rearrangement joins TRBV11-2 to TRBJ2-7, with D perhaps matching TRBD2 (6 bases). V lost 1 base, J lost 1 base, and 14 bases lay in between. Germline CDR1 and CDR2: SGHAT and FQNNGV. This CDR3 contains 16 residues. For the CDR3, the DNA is TGTGCCAGCAGCTTAGTCGGGGGTAAATTTTCCTACGAGCAGTACTTC. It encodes CASSLVGGKFSYEQYF.

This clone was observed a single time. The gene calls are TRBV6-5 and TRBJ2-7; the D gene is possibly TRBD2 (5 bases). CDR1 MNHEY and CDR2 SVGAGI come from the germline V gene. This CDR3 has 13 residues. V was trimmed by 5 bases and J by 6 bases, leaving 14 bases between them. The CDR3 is CASSPGLFGEQYF. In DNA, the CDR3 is TGTGCCAGCAGTCCCGGACTCTTCGGCGAGCAGTACTTC.

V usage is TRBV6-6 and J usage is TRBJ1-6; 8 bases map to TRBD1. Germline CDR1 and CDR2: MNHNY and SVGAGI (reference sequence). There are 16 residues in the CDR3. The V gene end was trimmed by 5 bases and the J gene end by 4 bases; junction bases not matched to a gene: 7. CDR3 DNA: TGTGCCAGCAGTCGCAGGACAGGGCCATATAATTCACCCCTCCACTTT. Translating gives CASSRRTGPYNSPLHF.

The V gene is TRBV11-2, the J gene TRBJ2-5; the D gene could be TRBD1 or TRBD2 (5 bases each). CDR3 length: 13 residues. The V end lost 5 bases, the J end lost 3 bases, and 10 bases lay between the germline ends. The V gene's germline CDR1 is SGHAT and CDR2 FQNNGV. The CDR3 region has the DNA TGTGCCAGCAGCCGGGACGGAAAAGAGACCCAGTACTTC. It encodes CASSRDGKETQYF.

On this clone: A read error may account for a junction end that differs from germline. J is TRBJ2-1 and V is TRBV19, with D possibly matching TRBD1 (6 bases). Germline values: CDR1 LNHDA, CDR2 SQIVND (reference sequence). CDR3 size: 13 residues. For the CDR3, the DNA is TGTGCCAGTAGTATCCTCACCGACAGGCTTGTCGTCTTC. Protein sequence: CASSILTDRLVVF.